Detailed here is one TCR beta chain. No antigen is known for it. Cultured CD4+ T-cell DNA underwent Oncomine TCR Beta short-read sequencing. TCRdb re-analysed the PCR reads in MiXCR, keeping a single row per CDR3 protein. Of about 1,900 distinct CDR3 sequences listed, 15% are singletons. The entry originates in a study of vaccination and CD4 T cells after COVID-19. Treatment reported: approximately nine-day PBMC culture with coronavirus spike peptide pools or control peptides (ViraFEST assay). Gathered ahead of the COVID-19 pandemic (2011-2018) were the CD4+ T cells of the unexposed donor. Peptide-pool expansion of antigen-specific T cells preceded TCR sequencing in ViraFEST. Losses at the gene ends were 0 bases for V and 0 bases for J; bases not matched to a gene: 10. There are 19 residues in the CDR3. From germline, CDR1 is MGHRA and CDR2 YSYEKL.

The receptor was isolated from a human donor in good health. The V gene is TRBV4-1, the J gene TRBJ2-2, with 7 nucleotides matching TRBD2. Sequencing was carried out using CD4+ T cells from blood, cultured in vitro. In DNA, the CDR3 is TGCGCCAGCAGCCAAGATGGGGCGGGAGTGTTCGCGAACACCGGGGAGCTGTTTTTT. Amino acids: CASSQDGAGVFANTGELFF.